This T cell receptor beta chain was identified during a study of monozygotic twins with inflammatory bowel disease. In germline, CDR1 is LGHNA, CDR2 YNFKEQ. The CDR3 is made up of 23 amino acids. No DNA is given; TCRdb re-called the 5' RACE reads and lists each CDR3 protein once. Its listing shows fewer than 550,000 distinct CDR3 sequences. The receptor was derived from a human donor with ulcerative colitis or Crohn's disease, or a healthy co-twin of an affected twin (not recorded which). The chain joins TRBV4-2 to TRBJ2-1; as DNA is missing, the TRBD2 call by TCRdb cannot be tested. Sequencing was carried out using blood. CDR3 residues: CASSQPREPGLAGYRGSYNEQFF.